The 20 T cell receptor beta chains below come from one sample, sequenced in a study of neoadjuvant anti-PD-1 for oral cavity cancer. The method was immunoSEQ multiplex PCR; TCRdb's version includes in-frame clones alone and lacks a portion of them. Among roughly 13,000 clones listed, 57% were seen once. Source: tumor tissue, taken before nivolumab (anti-PD-1) treatment. These receptors originate from a person aged 40-85 years with oral cavity squamous cell carcinoma.

This chain links TRBV28 with TRBJ1-5; maybe TRBD1 (6 bases). V was pared by 7 bases and J by 0 bases, with 13 bases between. Germline CDR1 MDHEN, CDR2 SYDVKM. CDR3 length equals 15 residues. This chain's CDR3 is CASTRQVYSNQPQHF. The CDR3 DNA reads TGTGCCAGCACTAGACAGGTATATAGCAATCAGCCCCAGCATTTT.

This clone was observed a handful of times. The chain carries TRBV15 and TRBJ2-6, with 7 bases lining up with TRBD1. Germline CDR1 is LNHNV and CDR2 is YYDKDF (reference sequence). V trimming: 1 base; J trimming: 2 bases; junction bases outside the gene matches: 8. The CDR3 covers 18 residues. The DNA of the CDR3 is TGTGCCACCAGCAGAGCCGACAGGGTCTCCCCTGGGGCCAACGTCCTGACTTTC. It translates to CATSRADRVSPGANVLTF.

This clone was picked up a small number of times. V is TRBV28 and J is TRBJ2-3; 8 bases align to TRBD2. After removal of 5 bases from V and 10 bases from J, the junction contained 8 bases not matched to a gene. CDR1 is MDHEN and CDR2 is SYDVKM in the germline V gene. This CDR3 comprises 13 residues. CDR3 loop: CASSQAGGTSQYF. The CDR3 DNA sequence: TGTGCCAGCAGTCAGGCGGGGGGCACCTCGCAGTATTTT.

In its sample, this clone was seen a few times. The J gene is TRBJ2-7, the V gene TRBV6-1; D is perhaps TRBD1 (6 bases). Looked up from germline, CDR1 is MNHNS and CDR2 is SASEGT. V lost 5 bases, J lost 6 bases, and 17 bases lay in between. The CDR3 sequence is 14 residues long. The chain's CDR3 is CASSIDWTAPEQYF. The CDR3 nucleotides are TGTGCCAGCAGTATCGATTGGACAGCTCCCGAGCAGTACTTC.

This chain uses TRBV28 with TRBJ2-7, with 8 bases aligning to TRBD2. J gave up 6 bases and V 5 bases, and 9 bases lay outside the gene matches. The CDR3 runs 14 residues. Germline loops: CDR1 MDHEN, CDR2 SYDVKM. The CDR3 coding sequence is TGTGCCAGCAGTCCCGGGGGGGCCGGGAGCGAGCAGTACTTC. This translates into CASSPGGAGSEQYF.

V and J are TRBV28 and TRBJ2-7, with D possibly being TRBD2 (6 bases). The CDR3 covers 14 residues. The germline V gene has CDR1 MDHEN and CDR2 SYDVKM. With 6 bases removed from V and 2 bases from J, the gap between germline ends came to 14 bases. CDR3 DNA sequence: TGTGCCAGCAGCCCCAGGGACTGGACCTACGAGCAGTACTTC. Its protein product is CASSPRDWTYEQYF.

V gene TRBV4-1 combines with J gene TRBJ2-1; 11 bases line up with TRBD2. The V gene's germline CDR1 is MGHRA and CDR2 YSYEKL. The CDR3 has 20 amino acids. V lost 1 base to trimming and J lost 0 bases; unmatched junction nucleotides: 11. CDR3 region: CASSQGIAGGPSSSYNEQFF. CDR3 coding DNA: TGCGCCAGCAGCCAAGGAATAGCGGGAGGGCCCTCGAGCTCCTACAATGAGCAGTTCTTC.

This clone was seen only a few times. The genes are TRBV27 and TRBJ1-2; 10 nucleotides match TRBD1. With V trimmed by 4 bases and J by 2 bases, 4 bases remained unmatched. The CDR3 spans 15 residues. Germline-derived CDR1 and CDR2 are MNHEY and SMNVEV (reference sequence). The CDR3 DNA sequence: TGTGCCAGCAGTTCCCCGGGACAGGGGAACTATGGCTACACCTTC. This sequence encodes CASSSPGQGNYGYTF.

This clone ranks as medium-sized (0.01 to 0.1%). The chain employs TRBV7-2 and TRBJ1-2; TRBD1 matches 9 bases. The V gene end was trimmed by 2 bases and the J gene end by 7 bases; junction bases not matched to a gene: 5. Germline V gene sequence: CDR1 SGHTA, CDR2 FQGNSA. The CDR3 sequence is 14 residues long. The CDR3 region is CASSLQRDRAGYTF. The DNA of the CDR3 is TGTGCCAGCAGCTTACAACGGGACAGGGCTGGCTACACCTTC.

CDR3 loop: CASRGLRGNTEAFF. The CDR3 DNA reads as TGCGCCAGCAGGGGGTTAAGGGGGAACACTGAAGCTTTCTTT. The gene calls are TRBV4-1 and TRBJ1-1; tentatively, D is TRBD1 (5 bases). Germline CDR1 reads MGHRA; CDR2 reads YSYEKL. This CDR3 spans 14 amino acids. With 6 bases removed from V and 1 base from J, the gap between germline ends came to 12 bases.

The V gene is TRBV6-1, the J gene TRBJ2-7; 7 nucleotides agree with TRBD1. Germline V gene lookup returns CDR1 MNHNS and CDR2 SASEGT. This CDR3 is 14 amino acids long. The junction had 7 bases not matched to a gene; V was cut back by 6 bases and J by 2 bases. The CDR3 nucleotides read TGTGCCAGCAGCACCCGGGACAGTCCCTACGAGCAGTACTTC. Its translation is CASSTRDSPYEQYF.

The gene calls are TRBV7-6 and TRBJ2-1; D call uncertain. Per the germline V gene, CDR1 is SGHVS and CDR2 is FNYEAQ. The CDR3 covers 16 residues. V lost 1 base to trimming and J lost 0 bases, with 10 bases between them. CDR3 region: CASSLGVAGSYNEQFF. CDR3 bases: TGTGCCAGCAGCTTAGGGGTCGCAGGCTCCTACAATGAGCAGTTCTTC. The whole variable domain, filled in from reference TRBV7-6 and TRBJ2-1, reads GAGVSQSPRYKVTKRGQDVALRCDPISGHVSLYWYRQALGQGPEFLTYFNYEAQQDKSGLPNDRFSAERPEGSISTLTIQRTEQRDSAMYRCASSLGVAGSYNEQFFGPGTRLTVL.

The gene calls are TRBV18 and TRBJ1-1; perhaps TRBD1 as D (5 bases). The V and J ends lost 1 base and 1 base respectively, with 13 bases between them. CDR3 size: 16 residues. CDR1 is KGHSH and CDR2 is LQKENI in the germline V gene. CDR3 nucleotide sequence: TGTGCCAGCTCACCACAGACCCCTCAGGGGAACACTGAAGCTTTCTTT. This gives the protein CASSPQTPQGNTEAFF. Full variable domain (outside the CDR3, taken from reference TRBV18 and TRBJ1-1): NAGVMQNPRHLVRRRGQEARLRCSPMKGHSHVYWYRQLPEEGLKFMVYLQKENIIDESGMPKERFSAEFPKEGPSILRIQQVVRGDSAAYFCASSPQTPQGNTEAFFGQGTRLTVV.

This chain joins TRBV11-2 and TRBJ2-7; no clear D. The CDR3 contains 12 residues. V was shortened by 5 bases and J by 3 bases, with 8 bases between the two germline ends. The germline CDR1 and CDR2 sequences are SGHAT and FQNNGV. The CDR3: CASSLYYYEQYF. The CDR3 bases are TGTGCCAGCAGCCTCTACTACTACGAGCAGTACTTC.

This chain joins TRBV11-2 and TRBJ1-1; 8 bases are shared with TRBD1. The CDR3 spans 14 residues. V lost 5 bases, J lost 6 bases, and 8 bases stayed unmatched. Germline CDR1 reads SGHAT; CDR2 reads FQNNGV. Here the CDR3 DNA reads TGTGCCAGCAGCCAGGGACAGGCCCCCCCTGAAGCTTTCTTT. Protein sequence: CASSQGQAPPEAFF.

The rearrangement joins TRBV7-9 to TRBJ2-6; tentatively, D is TRBD2 (6 bases). The CDR3 has 18 residues. V was clipped by 4 bases and J by 4 bases, with 20 bases between them. Looked up from germline, CDR1 is SEHNR and CDR2 is FQNEAQ (reference sequence). The CDR3: CASSSWGEVGSGANVLTF. In nucleotides, the CDR3 is TGTGCCAGCAGCTCGTGGGGGGAGGTTGGGTCCGGGGCCAACGTCCTGACTTTC.

The rearrangement links TRBV2 to TRBJ2-3; 8 bases are shared with TRBD1. Germline CDR1 reads SNHLY; CDR2 reads FYNNEI. V trimming: 6 bases; J trimming: 6 bases; junction bases outside the gene matches: 5. This CDR3 is 13 amino acids long. The CDR3 bases are TGTGCCAGCAGAGGGACAGGAGCCGATACGCAGTATTTT. It specifies CASRGTGADTQYF.

A single count supports this clone. The J gene is TRBJ2-1, the V gene TRBV2; 12 nucleotides align to TRBD1. Germline lookup yields CDR1 SNHLY and CDR2 FYNNEI. There are 19 residues in the CDR3. V shed 6 bases, J shed 0 bases, and the junction held 12 bases outside the gene matches. In DNA, the CDR3 is TGTGCCAGCAGCGCCATGGGACAGGGGGCGGGCAGCTCCTACAATGAGCAGTTCTTC. Translation: CASSAMGQGAGSSYNEQFF.

The sample holds a few counts of this clone. The chain recombines TRBV2 with TRBJ2-5; no clear D gene. The CDR3 runs 12 residues. Germline V gene sequence: CDR1 SNHLY, CDR2 FYNNEI. Trimming removed 2 bases at V and 7 bases at J, with 8 bases between. CDR3 nucleotides: TGTGCCAGCAGTGAACCAGCTTTGACCCAGTACTTC. It is translated as CASSEPALTQYF.

The chain employs TRBV5-1 and TRBJ2-1; TRBD2 aligns across 10 bases. This CDR3 has 15 amino acids. The ends lost 4 bases at V and 8 bases at J; junction bases unmatched: 9. Germline loops: CDR1 SGHRS, CDR2 YFSETQ. Here the CDR3 reads CASSPSSGSFDEQFF. In nucleotides, the CDR3 is TGCGCCAGCAGCCCCTCTAGCGGGAGCTTTGATGAGCAGTTCTTC.